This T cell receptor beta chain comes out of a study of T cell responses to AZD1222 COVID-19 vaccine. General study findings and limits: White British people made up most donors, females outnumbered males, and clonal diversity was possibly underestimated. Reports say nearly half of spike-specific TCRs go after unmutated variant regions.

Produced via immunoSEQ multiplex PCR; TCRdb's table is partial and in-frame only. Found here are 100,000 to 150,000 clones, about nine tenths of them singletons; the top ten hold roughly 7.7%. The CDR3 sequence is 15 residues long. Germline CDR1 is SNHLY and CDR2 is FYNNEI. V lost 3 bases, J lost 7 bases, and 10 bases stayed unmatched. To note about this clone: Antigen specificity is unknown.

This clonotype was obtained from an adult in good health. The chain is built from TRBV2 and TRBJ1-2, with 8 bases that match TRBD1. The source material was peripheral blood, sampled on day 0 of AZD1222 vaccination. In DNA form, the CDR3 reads TGTGCCAGCAGTGATAGGACAGGGAATCGCGTTGGCTACACCTTC. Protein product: CASSDRTGNRVGYTF.